These T cell receptor beta chains were read from a single sample in a study of control samples from healthy donors and cancer patients. The table came from immunoSEQ multiplex PCR; TCRdb's copy has only in-frame clones and leaves some out. The sample yields about 90,000 clones, just over 90% seen once. The sample was blood. Receptors were obtained from a woman under 30 in good health. The CDR3 runs from the conserved cysteine through the conserved F or W. The D gene is left open where the match is weak. The listing skips clone size in some rows; elsewhere it reads once, few, many or a size class.

TRBJ1-3	TRBV24-1	-	-	CATRSDSGNTIYF	TGTGCCACCAGGTCGGACTCTGGAAACACCATATATTTT
TRBJ2-3	TRBV7-9	TRBD2	-	CASSSSGGFSDTQYF	TGTGCCAGCAGCTCTAGCGGGGGGTTTTCAGATACGCAGTATTTT
TRBJ1-2	TRBV2	-	-	CASSAGEGVPGSYTF	TGTGCCAGCAGTGCAGGAGAGGGGGTGCCGGGCAGCTACACCTTC
TRBJ2-1	TRBV27	-	-	CASKPPPGRNEQFF	TGTGCCAGCAAGCCCCCGCCGGGGAGGAATGAGCAGTTCTTC
TRBJ1-3	TRBV4-2	-	-	CASSQAPREGNTIYF	TGTGCCAGCAGCCAAGCTCCCCGAGAAGGAAACACCATATATTTT
TRBJ2-1	TRBV5-1	TRBD1	-	CASRLGTGGVWQFF	TGCGCCAGCAGACTCGGGACAGGGGGCGTCTGGCAGTTCTTC
TRBJ2-7	TRBV5-1	-	-	CASSAHQGGWSSYEQYF	TGCGCCAGCAGCGCCCACCAGGGGGGATGGAGCTCCTACGAGCAGTACTTC
TRBJ1-1	TRBV19	TRBD1	-	CASSSPGQLNTEAFF	TGTGCCAGTAGTTCGCCGGGACAGCTAAACACTGAAGCTTTCTTT
TRBJ2-3	TRBV7-2	-	-	CASSLGLGGARDTQYF	TGTGCCAGCAGCTTAGGCTTGGGGGGGGCCCGGGATACGCAGTATTTT
TRBJ1-5	TRBV5-5	-	once	CASSLVMWNYSNQPQHF	TGTGCCAGCAGCTTGGTCATGTGGAATTATAGCAATCAGCCCCAGCATTTT
TRBJ1-3	TRBV7-2	-	-	CASSQSVVGSGNTIYF	TGTGCCAGCAGCCAGTCCGTGGTGGGCTCTGGAAACACCATATATTTT
TRBJ2-7	TRBV2	-	-	CASSEVVRSSYEQYF	TGTGCCAGCAGTGAAGTTGTCAGGAGCTCCTACGAGCAGTACTTC
TRBJ2-1	TRBV20-1	-	few	CSAATYNEQFF	TGCAGTGCTGCCACTTACAATGAGCAGTTCTTC
TRBJ1-2	TRBV10-3	TRBD1	-	CAISRDSYGYTF	TGTGCCATCAGCAGGGACAGCTATGGCTACACCTTC
TRBJ2-3	TRBV6-5	-	-	CASRNPDTDTQYF	TGTGCCAGCAGAAATCCGGACACAGATACGCAGTATTTT
TRBJ1-5	TRBV9	TRBD1	-	CASSVGPGGVQPQHF	TGTGCCAGCAGCGTAGGTCCAGGGGGCGTTCAGCCCCAGCATTTT
TRBJ2-7	TRBV10-2	-	-	CAEGVGRPRRRRNEQYF	TGCGCCGAAGGGGTGGGTCGGCCGAGACGACGGCGGAACGAGCAGTACTTC
TRBJ1-2	TRBV2	-	-	CASTSMLGGINYGYTF	TGTGCCAGCACGTCTATGTTAGGGGGAATTAACTATGGCTACACCTTC
TRBJ1-2	TRBV5-1	TRBD1	-	CASSFNTPGGDGYTF	TGCGCCAGCAGCTTCAACACCCCAGGGGGAGATGGCTACACCTTC
TRBJ1-5	TRBV19	-	-	CASDKGGGQPQHF	TGTGCCAGCGATAAGGGGGGAGGCCAGCCCCAGCATTTT
TRBJ2-1	TRBV2	-	-	CASSRLGYNEQFF	TGTGCCAGCAGTCGATTGGGGTACAATGAGCAGTTCTTC
TRBJ1-2	TRBV24-1	-	-	CATSDSRVPWGYTF	TGTGCCACCAGTGATTCCCGGGTCCCTTGGGGCTACACCTTC
TRBJ2-4	TRBV13	TRBD1	-	CASSMTGGKNIQYF	TGTGCCAGCAGCATGACAGGGGGCAAAAACATTCAGTACTTC
TRBJ1-2	TRBV9	-	-	CASSVGSMYYGYTF	TGTGCCAGCAGCGTAGGGTCGATGTATTATGGCTACACCTTC
TRBJ1-5	TRBV5-1	TRBD1	-	CASSSGTGGGQPQHF	TGCGCCAGCAGCTCCGGGACAGGGGGCGGACAGCCCCAGCATTTT
TRBJ1-1	TRBV25-1	TRBD1	-	CASSTGGRDTEAFF	TGTGCCAGCAGTACAGGGGGCAGAGATACTGAAGCTTTCTTT
TRBJ1-2	TRBV18	-	-	CASSREANYGYTF	TGTGCCAGCTCACGGGAAGCTAACTATGGCTACACCTTC
TRBJ2-7	TRBV4-2	TRBD2	once	CASSPGGSYEQYF	TGTGCCAGCAGCCCGGGGGGATCCTACGAGCAGTACTTC
TRBJ1-5	TRBV2	-	-	CASSDTGTPQHF	TGTGCCAGCAGTGATACAGGGACGCCCCAGCATTTT